This note documents a single T cell receptor beta chain sequence. The target of this receptor is not known. No much larger clone exists at a distance of one base, and base qualities are not known. The data were obtained in a study of spatial heterogeneity in lung cancer (dated by TCRdb to between 2019 and 2020). Regarding the study in general: More beta-chain than alpha-chain transcripts were consistently detected, likely reflecting higher beta-chain transcript abundance. In the raw uncorrected reads, each unique combination of TCR and UMI appeared more than ten times on average. The study quantitatively compared TCR alpha and beta repertoires across multiple tumor regions, matched nontumor lung and blood in non-small cell lung cancer. Nonsynonymous mutation counts, determined by whole-exome sequencing of tumor tissue, were related to TCR repertoire features. At surgery, 220 tumor regions, approximately 64 matched nontumor lung samples and 56 PBMC samples were TCR-sequenced for both alpha and beta chains.

The time point label of this sample denotes: sample taken at primary tumor resection. Whole RNA extracted from tumor and nontumor lung tissue, or from cryopreserved PBMC samples, was used for TCR sequencing without cell sorting. Donors were some 78 patients with early-stage, untreated non-small cell lung cancer from the lung TRACERx cohort. Only patients with enough RNA available from two or more tumor regions were chosen for TCR sequencing. CDR1 and CDR2 were assigned from the germline V gene (reference sequence) as LGHDT and YNNKEL. The germline ends are 10 bases apart after V is trimmed by 0 bases and J by 4 bases. Reading from cysteine to phenylalanine, the CDR3 counts 14 amino acids. The entry retains the CDR3 DNA only, 42 bases that are in frame from base 1. What the study reported, not specific to this receptor: Confirming at a functional level the hypothesis that regional TCRs recognize regional mutations was considered to require additional single-cell paired TCR alpha and beta sequencing. Ubiquitous expanded tumor TCRs were detected in blood more often at tumor resection than at routine follow-up.

Library preparation used 5' RACE. The sequencer was a NextSeq 500. In the TCR library protocol, a unique molecular identifier was attached to each TCR cDNA molecule so that PCR and sequencing errors could be corrected. The study's own analysis went as follows. Decombinator tools were used for TCR identification, UMI-based error correction and CDR3 extraction. TCRs above a frequency of 2 per 1,000, corresponding to the top 1% of the tumor frequency distribution, were defined as expanded. Rényi diversity was computed with the R vegan package after subsampling each repertoire 100 times to 5,000 TCRs. CDR3 similarity networks were built from amino acid triplet string-kernel similarity, with CDR3s being connected when pairwise similarity was above 0.82. TCRdb reprocessing: public reads trimmed at Q25 with fastp, clones called with MiXCR, in-frame beta chains kept. Each record represents a unique CDR3 protein, reported with the most common genes and DNA among its rows. These V and J calls derive from TCRdb rather than the authors' analysis. The sample table holds tens of thousands of distinct CDR3 sequences, of which 10% to 15% were seen once. The biggest ten clones account for around 4.3% of the sample.

This sample comprised PBMCs, obtained at surgery. The sequence was collected from a male donor with early-stage non-small cell lung cancer. Recombination connected TRBV3-1 to TRBJ2-7; tentative D gene TRBD1, with 5 bases matching. At the DNA level, the sequence is TGTGCCAGCAGCCAAGACAGGGTGAGGTACGAGCAGTACTTC. Translated, this is CASSQDRVRYEQYF.